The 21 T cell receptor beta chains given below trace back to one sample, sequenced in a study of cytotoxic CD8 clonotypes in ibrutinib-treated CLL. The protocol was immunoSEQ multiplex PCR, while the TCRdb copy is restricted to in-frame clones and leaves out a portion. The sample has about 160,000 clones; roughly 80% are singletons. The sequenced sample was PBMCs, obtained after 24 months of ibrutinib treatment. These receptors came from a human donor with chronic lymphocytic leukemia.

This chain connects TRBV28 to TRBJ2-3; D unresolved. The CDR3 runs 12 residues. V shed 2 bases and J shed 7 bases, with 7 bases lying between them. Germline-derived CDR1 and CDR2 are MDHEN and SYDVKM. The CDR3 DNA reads TGTGCCAGCAGTTTAATTAAGAATACGCAGTATTTT. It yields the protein CASSLIKNTQYF.

The DNA of the CDR3 is TGTGCCAGCAAGTTGGGACACACCCGCGGGGAGACCCAGTACTTC. Residues: CASKLGHTRGETQYF. V and J are TRBV2 and TRBJ2-5; D is perhaps TRBD1 (6 bases). The CDR3 is 15 amino acids. With 7 bases removed from V and 5 bases from J, the gap between germline ends came to 20 bases. Looked up from germline, CDR1 is SNHLY and CDR2 is FYNNEI.

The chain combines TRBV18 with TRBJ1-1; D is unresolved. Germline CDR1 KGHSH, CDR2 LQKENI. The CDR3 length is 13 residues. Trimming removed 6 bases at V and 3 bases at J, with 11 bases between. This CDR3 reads CASSPRFDTEAFF. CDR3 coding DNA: TGTGCCAGCTCGCCGCGGTTTGACACTGAAGCTTTCTTT.

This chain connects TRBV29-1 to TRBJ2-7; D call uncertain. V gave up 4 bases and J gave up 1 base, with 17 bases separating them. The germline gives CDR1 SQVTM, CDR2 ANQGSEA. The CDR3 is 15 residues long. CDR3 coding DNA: TGCAGCGTTGGGGCCGGGTTACCTCAATCCTACGAGCAGTACTTC. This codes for CSVGAGLPQSYEQYF.

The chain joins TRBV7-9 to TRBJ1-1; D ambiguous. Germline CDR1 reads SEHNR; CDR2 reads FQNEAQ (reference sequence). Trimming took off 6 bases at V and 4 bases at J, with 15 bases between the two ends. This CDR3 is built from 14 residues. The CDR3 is CASSQSRTLTEAFF. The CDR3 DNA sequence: TGTGCCAGCAGTCAATCCAGGACCCTCACTGAAGCTTTCTTT.

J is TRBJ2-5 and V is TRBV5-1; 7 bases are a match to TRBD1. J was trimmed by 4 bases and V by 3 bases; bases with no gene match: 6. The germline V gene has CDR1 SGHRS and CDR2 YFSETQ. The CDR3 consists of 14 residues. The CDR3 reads CASSSDRVRETQYF. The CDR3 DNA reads TGCGCCAGCAGCTCCGACAGGGTTAGAGAGACCCAGTACTTC.

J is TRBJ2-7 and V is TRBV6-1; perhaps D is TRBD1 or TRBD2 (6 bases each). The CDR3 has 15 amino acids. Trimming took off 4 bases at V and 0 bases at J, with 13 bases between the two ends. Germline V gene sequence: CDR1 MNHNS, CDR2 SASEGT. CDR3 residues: CASSGNGGSSYEQYF. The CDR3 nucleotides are TGTGCCAGCAGTGGAAACGGGGGCAGCTCCTACGAGCAGTACTTC.

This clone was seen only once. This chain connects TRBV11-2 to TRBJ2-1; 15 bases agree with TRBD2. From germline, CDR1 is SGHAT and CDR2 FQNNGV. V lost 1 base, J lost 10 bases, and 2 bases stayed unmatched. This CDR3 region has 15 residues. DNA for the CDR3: TGTGCCAGCAGCTTAGCGGGACTAGCGGGAGGCGAGCAGTTCTTC. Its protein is CASSLAGLAGGEQFF.

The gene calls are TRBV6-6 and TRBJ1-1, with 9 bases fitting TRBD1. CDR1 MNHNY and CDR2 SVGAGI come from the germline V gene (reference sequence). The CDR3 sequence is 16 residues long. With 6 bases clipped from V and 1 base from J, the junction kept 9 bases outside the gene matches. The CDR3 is CASRDGQGWGNTEAFF. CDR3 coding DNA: TGTGCCAGCAGAGATGGACAGGGGTGGGGGAACACTGAAGCTTTCTTT.

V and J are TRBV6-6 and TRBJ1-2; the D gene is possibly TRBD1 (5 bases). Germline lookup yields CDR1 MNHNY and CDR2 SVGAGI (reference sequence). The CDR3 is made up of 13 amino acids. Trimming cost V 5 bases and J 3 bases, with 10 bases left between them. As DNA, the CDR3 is TGTGCCAGCAGTCAGTTAGGGGACTATGGCTACACCTTC. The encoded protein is CASSQLGDYGYTF.

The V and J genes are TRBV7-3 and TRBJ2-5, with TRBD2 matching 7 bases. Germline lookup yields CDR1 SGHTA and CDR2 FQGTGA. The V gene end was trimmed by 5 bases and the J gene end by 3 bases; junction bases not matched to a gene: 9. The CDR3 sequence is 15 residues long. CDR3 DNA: TGTGCCAGCAGCCCGTGGGGGACTATAAAAGAGACCCAGTACTTC. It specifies CASSPWGTIKETQYF.

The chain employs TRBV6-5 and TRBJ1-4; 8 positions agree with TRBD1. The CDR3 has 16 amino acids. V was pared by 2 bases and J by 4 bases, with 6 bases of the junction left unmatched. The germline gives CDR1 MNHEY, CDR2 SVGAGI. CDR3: CASSYTGGRSNEKLFF. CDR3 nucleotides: TGTGCCAGCAGTTACACAGGGGGAAGGAGTAATGAAAAACTGTTTTTT.

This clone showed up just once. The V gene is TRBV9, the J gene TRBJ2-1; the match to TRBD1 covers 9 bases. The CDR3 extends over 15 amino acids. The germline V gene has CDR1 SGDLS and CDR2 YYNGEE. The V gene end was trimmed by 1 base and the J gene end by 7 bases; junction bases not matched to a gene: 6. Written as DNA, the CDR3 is TGTGCCAGCAGCGTAACAGGGGGCATCAAGAATGAGCAGTTCTTC. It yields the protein CASSVTGGIKNEQFF.

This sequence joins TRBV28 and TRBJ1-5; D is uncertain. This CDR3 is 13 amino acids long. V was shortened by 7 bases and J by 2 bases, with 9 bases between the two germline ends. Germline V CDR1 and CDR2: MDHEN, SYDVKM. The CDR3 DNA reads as TGTGCCAGCACCCTCTTCGGCAATCAGCCCCAGCATTTT. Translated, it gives CASTLFGNQPQHF. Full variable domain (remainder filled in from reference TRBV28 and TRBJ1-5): DVKVTQSSRYLVKRTGEKVFLECVQDMDHENMFWYRQDPGLGLRLIYFSYDVKMKEKGDIPEGYSVSREKKERFSLILESASTNQTSMYLCASTLFGNQPQHFGDGTRLSIL.

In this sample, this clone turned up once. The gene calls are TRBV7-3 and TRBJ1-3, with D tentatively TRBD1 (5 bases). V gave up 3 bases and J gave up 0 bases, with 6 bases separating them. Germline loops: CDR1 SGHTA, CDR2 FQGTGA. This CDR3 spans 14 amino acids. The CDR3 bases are TGTGCCAGCAGCTTCGGGGGCTCTGGAAACACCATATATTTT. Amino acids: CASSFGGSGNTIYF.

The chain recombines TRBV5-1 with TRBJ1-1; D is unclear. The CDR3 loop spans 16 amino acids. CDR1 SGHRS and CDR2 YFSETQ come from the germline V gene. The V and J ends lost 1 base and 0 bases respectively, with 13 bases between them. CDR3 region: CASSLFARKVNTEAFF. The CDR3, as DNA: TGCGCCAGCAGCTTGTTCGCCCGAAAGGTGAACACTGAAGCTTTCTTT.

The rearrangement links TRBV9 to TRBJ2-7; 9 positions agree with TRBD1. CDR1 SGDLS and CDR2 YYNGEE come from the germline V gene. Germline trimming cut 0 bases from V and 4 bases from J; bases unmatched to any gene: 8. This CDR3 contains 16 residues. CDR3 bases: TGTGCCAGCAGCGTAGGAAGTGGGACAGGGTGGTACGAGCAGTACTTC. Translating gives CASSVGSGTGWYEQYF.

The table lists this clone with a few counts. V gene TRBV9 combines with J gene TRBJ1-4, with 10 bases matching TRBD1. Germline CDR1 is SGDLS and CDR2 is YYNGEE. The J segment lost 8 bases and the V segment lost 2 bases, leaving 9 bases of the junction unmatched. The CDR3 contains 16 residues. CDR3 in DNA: TGTGCCAGCAGCGTTGGACCCGGGACAGGGGACGAAAAACTGTTTTTT. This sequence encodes CASSVGPGTGDEKLFF.

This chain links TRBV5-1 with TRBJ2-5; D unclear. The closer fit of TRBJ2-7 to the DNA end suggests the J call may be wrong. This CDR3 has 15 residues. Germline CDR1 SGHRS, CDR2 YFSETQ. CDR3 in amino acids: CASSRQLMSSYEQYF. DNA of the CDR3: TGCGCCAGCTCTCGGCAACTAATGAGCTCCTACGAGCAGTACTTC.

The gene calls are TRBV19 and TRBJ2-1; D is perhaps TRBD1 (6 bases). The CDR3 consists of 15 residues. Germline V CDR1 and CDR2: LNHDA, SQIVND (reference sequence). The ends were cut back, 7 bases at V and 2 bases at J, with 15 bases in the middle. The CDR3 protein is CASTLGRGPYNEQFF. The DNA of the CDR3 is TGTGCCAGTACTTTAGGCAGGGGCCCCTACAATGAGCAGTTCTTC.

The chain's CDR3 is CAWRVTGRGDTQYF. CDR3 DNA sequence: TGTGCCTGGAGGGTGACAGGGAGGGGAGATACGCAGTATTTT. This sequence joins TRBV30 and TRBJ2-3, with D perhaps matching TRBD1 or TRBD2 (7 bases each). V gave up 3 bases and J gave up 5 bases, with 15 bases separating them. This CDR3 region has 14 residues. Per the germline V gene, CDR1 is GTSNPN and CDR2 is SVGIG (reference sequence).